This note documents a single TCR beta chain sequence. This sample is part of a study of technical replicates of blood from a handful of donors. This table comes from immunoSEQ multiplex PCR, and its TCRdb copy is limited to in-frame clones, with some not included. The table shows about 70,000 clones, with 90% to 95% occurring only once. The CDR3 contains 17 residues. Germline lookup yields CDR1 MNHEY and CDR2 SMNVEV (reference sequence). V gave up 6 bases and J gave up 1 base; unmatched junction bases: 14. The rearrangement joins TRBV27 to TRBJ2-5; 7 nucleotides match TRBD2. The TCR comes from a human donor in good health. Some clones in this sample may be carry-over from other donors' samples. Sequencing was performed on PBMCs. The CDR3 region is CASSPRYGAGAQETQYF. CDR3 in DNA: TGTGCCAGCAGCCCGCGGTACGGGGCGGGAGCCCAAGAGACCCAGTACTTC.